The present T cell receptor (beta chain) was sequenced within a study of early stage breast cancer tumors. The wider study: ER+/PR+/HER2- status applied to about 75% of the 16 invasive breast tumors. Among approximately 12 ER+/PR+/HER2- tumors, eight were ductal, four lobular. Samples were sequenced at 9 to 10-fold average coverage.

Note on this clone: Its specificity is unknown.

The CDR3 has 16 residues. The germline CDR1 and CDR2 sequences are SQVTM and ANQGSEA. J lost 2 bases, V lost 6 bases, and 7 bases had no gene match. Broader study findings: Most shared enriched TCRB sequences were commonly generated ones.

Assay used: immunoSEQ multiplex PCR; TCRdb lists only in-frame clones, some missing. The sample carries around 41,000 clones, around 73% recorded once. The receptor was isolated from a person aged 50-59 years with breast cancer. Sequencing used blood. The rearrangement links TRBV29-1 to TRBJ2-6; the match to TRBD1 covers 10 bases. In DNA form, the CDR3 reads TGCAGCGTGGCCGGGACAGGGGTGGCTGGGGCCAACGTCCTGACTTTC. Protein sequence: CSVAGTGVAGANVLTF.